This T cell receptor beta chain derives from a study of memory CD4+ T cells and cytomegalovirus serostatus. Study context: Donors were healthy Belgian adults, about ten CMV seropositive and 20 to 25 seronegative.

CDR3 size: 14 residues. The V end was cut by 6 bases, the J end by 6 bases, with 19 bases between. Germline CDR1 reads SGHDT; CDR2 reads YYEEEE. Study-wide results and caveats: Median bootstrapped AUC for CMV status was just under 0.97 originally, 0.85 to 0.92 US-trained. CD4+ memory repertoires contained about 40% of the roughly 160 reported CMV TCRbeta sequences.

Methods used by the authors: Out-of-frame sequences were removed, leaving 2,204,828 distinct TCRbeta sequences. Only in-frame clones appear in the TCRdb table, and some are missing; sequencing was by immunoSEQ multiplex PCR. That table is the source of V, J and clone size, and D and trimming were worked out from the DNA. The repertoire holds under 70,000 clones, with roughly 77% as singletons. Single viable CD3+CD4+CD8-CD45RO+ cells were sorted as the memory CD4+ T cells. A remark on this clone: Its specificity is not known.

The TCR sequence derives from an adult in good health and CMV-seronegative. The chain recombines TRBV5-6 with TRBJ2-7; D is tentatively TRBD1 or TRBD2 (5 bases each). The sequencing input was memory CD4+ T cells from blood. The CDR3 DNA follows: TGTGCCAGCACCCTGAGAGTTACTAGGGGCGAGCAGTACTTC. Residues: CASTLRVTRGEQYF.